This TCR beta chain stems from a study of cytomegalovirus exposure and HLA in healthy donors. Study information: An early data release held some 89 million unique TCRs from HLA-typed donors.

Trimming shortened V by 1 base and J by 11 bases, and 12 bases separated the two germline ends. This CDR3 has 13 residues. Germline V lookup: CDR1 LGHNA, CDR2 YNFKEQ. Whole-study results and caveats: DRB1 showed the most TCR associations and HLA-C the fewest in a later analysis, as rates varied by HLA locus. Most subjects had HLA-A and HLA-B alleles reportedly predicted accurately by TCR beta sequences. The authors excluded some V segments, including TRBV6-2 and TRBV6-3, as indistinguishable.

Comments on this clone: Its antigen is unidentified.

Researchers ran the PCR with 60 Vbeta and 13 Jbeta primers. The method was immunoSEQ multiplex PCR; TCRdb's version includes in-frame clones alone and lacks a portion of them. The repertoire holds about 140,000 clones, 60% to 80% seen once, with 5% to 5.5% in the top ten. Source material: PBMCs. This clonotype was obtained from a male donor in good health and CMV-seronegative. The rearrangement uses TRBV4-2 and TRBJ1-5; D is undetermined. The CDR3 region is CASSQGAGMAQHF. CDR3 nucleotides: TGTGCCAGCAGCCAAGGCGCGGGAATGGCCCAGCATTTT.